Listed below are T cell receptor beta chains from one sample, sequenced in a study of PD-1 blockade in classical Hodgkin lymphoma. Sequencing used immunoSEQ multiplex PCR; TCRdb keeps in-frame clones, though not all of them. The sample lists some 90,000 clones, roughly 91% seen once, with about 2.6% in the top ten. This sample comprised peripheral blood mononuclear cells (PBMCs), obtained before the second cycle of nivolumab. These receptors came from a human donor with classical Hodgkin lymphoma. CDR3s include the opening cysteine and the closing phenylalanine or tryptophan. D genes are given only for firm matches. Clone size appears in some rows only: once, few, many, or a class for an expanded clone.

d_gene: TRBD1; j_gene: TRBJ1-1; abundance: NA; v_gene: TRBV7-3; CDR3nt: TGTGCCAGCAGCGCCCTAGGACAGGGGTCCGAAGCTTTCTTT; CDR3aa: CASSALGQGSEAFF
d_gene: TRBD1; j_gene: TRBJ1-4; abundance: NA; v_gene: TRBV7-9; CDR3nt: TGTGCCAGCAGCCTTACAGCGGACAGGGCTTTTGGTGAAAAACTGTTTTTT; CDR3aa: CASSLTADRAFGEKLFF
d_gene: TRBD2; j_gene: TRBJ2-3; abundance: NA; v_gene: TRBV12-5; CDR3nt: TGTGCTAGTGTCACCGGGACTAGCGGGGCTATCACAGATACGCAGTATTTT; CDR3aa: CASVTGTSGAITDTQYF
d_gene: NA; j_gene: TRBJ2-2; abundance: once; v_gene: TRBV5-6; CDR3nt: TGTGCCAGCAGCTCCAACAGGGCGCAGAACACCGGGGAGCTGTTTTTT; CDR3aa: CASSSNRAQNTGELFF
d_gene: NA; j_gene: TRBJ2-1; abundance: NA; v_gene: TRBV27; CDR3nt: TGTGCCAGCAGGCAGCGCAATGAGCAGTTCTTC; CDR3aa: CASRQRNEQFF
d_gene: NA; j_gene: TRBJ1-5; abundance: NA; v_gene: TRBV6-1; CDR3nt: TGTGCCAGCAGTGTTAGGGGTCAGCCCCAGCATTTT; CDR3aa: CASSVRGQPQHF
d_gene: TRBD1; j_gene: TRBJ1-5; abundance: NA; v_gene: TRBV4-1; CDR3nt: TGCGCCAGCAGCCATTGGACAGGGCCTAGAAGCAATCAGCCCCAGCATTTT; CDR3aa: CASSHWTGPRSNQPQHF
d_gene: NA; j_gene: TRBJ2-7; abundance: NA; v_gene: TRBV28; CDR3nt: TGTGCCAGCAGTTTGGGGGTTTGGTTCCTCGGGTCCAGCTCCTACGAGCAGTACTTC; CDR3aa: CASSLGVWFLGSSSYEQYF
d_gene: NA; j_gene: TRBJ1-1; abundance: NA; v_gene: TRBV9; CDR3nt: TGTGCCAGCAGCCTAGGTACGGGCACTGAAGCTTTCTTT; CDR3aa: CASSLGTGTEAFF
d_gene: NA; j_gene: TRBJ1-3; abundance: NA; v_gene: TRBV10-3; CDR3nt: TGTGCCATCAGTGAGTCGCACGGAGTCCTTGGAAACACCATATATTTT; CDR3aa: CAISESHGVLGNTIYF
d_gene: NA; j_gene: TRBJ2-2; abundance: once; v_gene: TRBV6-5; CDR3nt: TGTGCCAGCAGTTACTCCCTCGGGGCCGGGGAGCTGTTTTTT; CDR3aa: CASSYSLGAGELFF
d_gene: NA; j_gene: TRBJ2-3; abundance: NA; v_gene: TRBV20-1; CDR3nt: TGCAGTGCTAGTCTAGGAGATACGCAGTATTTT; CDR3aa: CSASLGDTQYF
d_gene: NA; j_gene: TRBJ1-1; abundance: NA; v_gene: TRBV28; CDR3nt: TGTGCCAGCAGTCGTGGGAGGATTAACACTGAAGCTTTCTTT; CDR3aa: CASSRGRINTEAFF
d_gene: TRBD1; j_gene: TRBJ1-2; abundance: NA; v_gene: TRBV27; CDR3nt: TGTGCCACCAGGGGGACAGGGAACTATGGCTACACCTTC; CDR3aa: CATRGTGNYGYTF
d_gene: NA; j_gene: TRBJ1-4; abundance: NA; v_gene: TRBV30; CDR3nt: TGTGCCTGGAGTGTAGTACTCGGGTGGGCAACTAATGAAAAACTGTTTTTT; CDR3aa: CAWSVVLGWATNEKLFF
d_gene: NA; j_gene: TRBJ1-3; abundance: NA; v_gene: TRBV28; CDR3nt: TGTGCCAGCAGTAAAGGCGCTACCCTCGGAAACACCATATATTTT; CDR3aa: CASSKGATLGNTIYF
d_gene: NA; j_gene: TRBJ2-1; abundance: few; v_gene: TRBV9; CDR3nt: TGTGCCAGCAGCCCAGGGGCTCTTAGCTCCTACAATGAGCAGTTCTTC; CDR3aa: CASSPGALSSYNEQFF
d_gene: NA; j_gene: TRBJ2-5; abundance: NA; v_gene: TRBV28; CDR3nt: TGTGCCAGCAGTTCGTACAGGGGCGCGGGGGAGACCCAGTACTTC; CDR3aa: CASSSYRGAGETQYF
d_gene: NA; j_gene: TRBJ1-1; abundance: once; v_gene: TRBV10-1; CDR3nt: TGCGCCAGCTCACGAGGAGGGGCATCTGAAGCTTTCTTT; CDR3aa: CASSRGGASEAFF
d_gene: TRBD2; j_gene: TRBJ2-7; abundance: NA; v_gene: TRBV9; CDR3nt: TGTGCCAGCAGCGTAGCTCCACTAGCGGGAGAAGCATACGAGCAGTACTTC; CDR3aa: CASSVAPLAGEAYEQYF
d_gene: NA; j_gene: TRBJ1-1; abundance: NA; v_gene: TRBV7-2; CDR3nt: TGTGCCAGCAGGACTAACTGGGATACTGAAGCTTTCTTT; CDR3aa: CASRTNWDTEAFF
d_gene: NA; j_gene: TRBJ2-7; abundance: NA; v_gene: TRBV10-3; CDR3nt: TGTGCCATCACCGCGGGACCTCCCTACGAGCAGTACTTC; CDR3aa: CAITAGPPYEQYF
d_gene: NA; j_gene: TRBJ1-2; abundance: NA; v_gene: TRBV5-4; CDR3nt: TGTGCCAGCAGCTTGGTTTTGGGACTGAGTTATGGCTACACCTTC; CDR3aa: CASSLVLGLSYGYTF
d_gene: NA; j_gene: TRBJ2-2; abundance: NA; v_gene: TRBV25-1; CDR3nt: TGTGCCAGCAGTGAGCTACAGGGGAGGGTCGGGGAGCTGTTTTTT; CDR3aa: CASSELQGRVGELFF
d_gene: NA; j_gene: TRBJ2-2; abundance: NA; v_gene: TRBV11-1; CDR3nt: TGTGCCAGCAGCCCTAGGACAGCTGGAAACACCGGGGAGCTGTTTTTT; CDR3aa: CASSPRTAGNTGELFF
d_gene: NA; j_gene: TRBJ2-3; abundance: NA; v_gene: TRBV5-1; CDR3nt: TGCGCCAGCAGCTTGGGGCAGGGGCCACTCACAGATACGCAGTATTTT; CDR3aa: CASSLGQGPLTDTQYF